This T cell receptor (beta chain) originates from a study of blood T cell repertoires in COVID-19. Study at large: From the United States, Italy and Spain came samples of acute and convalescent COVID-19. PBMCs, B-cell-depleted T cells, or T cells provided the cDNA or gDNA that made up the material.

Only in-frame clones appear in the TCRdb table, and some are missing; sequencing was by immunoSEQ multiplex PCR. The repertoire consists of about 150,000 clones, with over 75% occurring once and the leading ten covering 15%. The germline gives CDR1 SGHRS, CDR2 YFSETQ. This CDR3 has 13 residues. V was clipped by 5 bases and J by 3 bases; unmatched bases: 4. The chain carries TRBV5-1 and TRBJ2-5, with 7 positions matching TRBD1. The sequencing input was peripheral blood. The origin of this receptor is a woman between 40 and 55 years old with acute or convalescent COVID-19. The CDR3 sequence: CASSGQDKETQYF. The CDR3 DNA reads TGCGCCAGCAGTGGACAGGACAAAGAGACCCAGTACTTC. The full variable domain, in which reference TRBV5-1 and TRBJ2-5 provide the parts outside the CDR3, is KAGVTQTPRYLIKTRGQQVTLSCSPISGHRSVSWYQQTPGQGLQFLFEYFSETQRNKGNFPGRFSGRQFSNSRSEMNVSTLELGDSALYLCASSGQDKETQYFGPGTRLLVL.